A selection of T cell receptor beta chains follows, all from one sample in a study of T-cell reconstitution after alpha-beta-depleted transplantation in children. Each CDR3 protein is one row after TCRdb ran MiXCR on the PCR reads. Seen here are under 250,000 distinct CDR3 sequences, approximately 7% observed once, and the top ten hold just over 5.5%. The sequenced sample was PBMCs, obtained before TCRalphabeta/CD19-depleted stem cell transplant. Receptors originate from a boy aged 2 to 10 with acute lymphoblastic leukemia, due to receive a stem cell transplant. Each CDR3 is given with its conserved first and last residue. Fields, in order: CDR3 protein, CDR3 DNA, D gene, J gene, V gene, clone size. D genes are given only for firm matches. Clone size is not always given. Where it is, it says once, few, many or a class for expanded clones.

cdr3_aa: CASGLKLRNYEQYF
cdr3_nt: TGTGCTAGTGGTCTCAAACTGAGGAACTACGAGCAGTACTTC
d_call: .
j_call: TRBJ2-7
v_call: TRBV12-5
clone_size: many

cdr3_aa: CASSLPEPQTGRHQETQYF
cdr3_nt: TGCGCCAGCAGCCTCCCGGAGCCGCAGACAGGTCGCCACCAAGAGACCCAGTACTTC
d_call: .
j_call: TRBJ2-5
v_call: TRBV4-3
clone_size: many

cdr3_aa: CASSRTDNEQFF
cdr3_nt: TGCGCCAGCAGCCGGACGGACAATGAGCAGTTCTTC
d_call: .
j_call: TRBJ2-1
v_call: TRBV4-3
clone_size: .

cdr3_aa: CASSYSDGGRNEKLFF
cdr3_nt: TGTGCCAGCAGTTACTCAGACGGGGGGCGGAATGAAAAACTGTTTTTT
d_call: .
j_call: TRBJ1-4
v_call: TRBV6-5
clone_size: many

cdr3_aa: CASSGDTYTGELFF
cdr3_nt: TGTGCCAGCAGTGGAGACACTTACACCGGGGAGCTGTTTTTT
d_call: .
j_call: TRBJ2-2
v_call: TRBV25-1
clone_size: many

cdr3_aa: CASSYISPDQPQHF
cdr3_nt: TGTGCCAGCAGTTATATCAGTCCAGATCAGCCCCAGCATTTT
d_call: .
j_call: TRBJ1-5
v_call: TRBV6-2/TRBV6-3
clone_size: few

cdr3_aa: CASSLAATGRAPSEQFF
cdr3_nt: TGCGCCAGCAGCTTGGCAGCGACGGGCAGGGCTCCTAGTGAGCAGTTCTTC
d_call: .
j_call: TRBJ2-1
v_call: TRBV5-1
clone_size: many

cdr3_aa: CASSQGSRDEQFF
cdr3_nt: TGCGCCAGCAGCCAAGGCAGTAGGGATGAGCAGTTCTTC
d_call: .
j_call: TRBJ2-1
v_call: TRBV4-3
clone_size: few

cdr3_aa: CSVHRGLRDTEAFF
cdr3_nt: TGCAGCGTGCACCGGGGCCTCCGAGACACTGAAGCTTTCTTT
d_call: .
j_call: TRBJ1-1
v_call: TRBV29-1
clone_size: many

cdr3_aa: CAWSWASGSPELNEQFF
cdr3_nt: TGTGCCTGGAGTTGGGCTAGCGGGAGCCCCGAACTCAATGAGCAGTTCTTC
d_call: TRBD2
j_call: TRBJ2-1
v_call: TRBV30
clone_size: few

cdr3_aa: CASSLGALVGTDTQYF
cdr3_nt: TGCGCCAGCAGCTTGGGGGCTCTGGTCGGCACAGATACGCAGTATTTT
d_call: .
j_call: TRBJ2-3
v_call: TRBV5-1
clone_size: many

cdr3_aa: CCAGRDRSWDTGELFF
cdr3_nt: TGCTGTGCTGGGCGAGACAGATCCTGGGACACCGGGGAGCTGTTTTTT
d_call: .
j_call: TRBJ2-2
v_call: TRBV20-1
clone_size: .

cdr3_aa: CASRLKLSGGADEQYF
cdr3_nt: TGTGCCAGCAGGCTTAAGCTAAGCGGGGGGGCCGACGAGCAGTACTTC
d_call: TRBD2
j_call: TRBJ2-7
v_call: TRBV4-2
clone_size: many

cdr3_aa: CSAYPRDHPFF
cdr3_nt: TGCAGTGCCTACCCCCGGGACCACCCGTTCTTC
d_call: .
j_call: TRBJ2-1
v_call: TRBV20-1
clone_size: many

cdr3_aa: CASSPRPGQGWNTEAFF
cdr3_nt: TGCGCCAGCAGCCCGCGCCCGGGACAGGGTTGGAACACTGAAGCTTTCTTT
d_call: TRBD1
j_call: TRBJ1-1
v_call: TRBV5-1
clone_size: many

cdr3_aa: CASSQTGTGGLNIQYF
cdr3_nt: TGTGCCAGCAGCCAAACCGGGACAGGGGGCTTAAACATTCAGTACTTC
d_call: TRBD1
j_call: TRBJ2-4
v_call: TRBV7-3
clone_size: many

cdr3_aa: CASNDRVAGYTF
cdr3_nt: TGTGCCAGCAACGACAGGGTGGCTGGCTACACCTTC
d_call: TRBD1
j_call: TRBJ1-2
v_call: TRBV28
clone_size: many

cdr3_aa: CASTVLQGNEQFF
cdr3_nt: TGTGCCAGCACCGTCCTTCAGGGCAATGAGCAGTTCTTC
d_call: .
j_call: TRBJ2-1
v_call: TRBV5-5
clone_size: many

cdr3_aa: CASSQTGLGGYTF
cdr3_nt: TGTGCCAGCAGTCAGACAGGGCTGGGAGGCTACACCTTC
d_call: TRBD1
j_call: TRBJ1-2
v_call: TRBV12-3/TRBV12-4
clone_size: many

cdr3_aa: CSVPGQGSYTGELFF
cdr3_nt: TGCAGTGTTCCGGGACAGGGGAGTTACACCGGGGAGCTGTTTTTT
d_call: TRBD1
j_call: TRBJ2-2
v_call: TRBV20-1
clone_size: many

cdr3_aa: CASSLLSGETQYF
cdr3_nt: TGTGCCAGCAGTTTATTAAGCGGAGAGACCCAGTACTTC
d_call: .
j_call: TRBJ2-5
v_call: TRBV28
clone_size: many

cdr3_aa: CASSQSGAQETQYF
cdr3_nt: TGTGCCAGCAGCCAGTCAGGGGCCCAAGAGACCCAGTACTTC
d_call: .
j_call: TRBJ2-5
v_call: TRBV7-6
clone_size: many